This T cell receptor (beta chain) was identified in a study of read filtering for tumor transcriptome and immune sequencing. As for the study in general: DNase treatment preceded whole-transcriptome library preparation.

This clonotype was observed many times. Its antigen is undetermined. This CDR3 region has 16 residues. J gave up 0 bases and V 4 bases, and 6 bases lay outside the gene matches. Germline V gives CDR1 LNHDA, CDR2 SQIVND (reference sequence). The library was built from about 400 ng RNA with molecular barcoded adaptors for alpha/delta and beta/gamma chains. TCRdb analysed the reads with MiXCR anew, one entry per CDR3 protein. Of about 50,000 distinct CDR3 sequences listed, about 20% are singletons. Study outcomes and limitations: IR-seq and RNA-seq agreed better without single-read clonotypes.

The source is a donor older than 35 with multiple myeloma. The sequenced material came from a population of CD138-negative cells sorted from bone marrow. This chain connects TRBV19 to TRBJ2-3, with 8 bases that match TRBD2. CDR3 in amino acids: CASSSSGAPSTDTQYF. CDR3 nucleotide sequence: TGTGCCAGTAGTAGTAGCGGGGCCCCTAGCACAGATACGCAGTATTTT. The variable domain in full, with the rest retrieved from reference TRBV19 and TRBJ2-3, is DGGITQSPKYLFRKEGQNVTLSCEQNLNHDAMYWYRQDPGQGLRLIYYSQIVNDFQKGDIAEGYSVSREKKESFPLTVTSAQKNPTAFYLCASSSSGAPSTDTQYFGPGTRLTVL.